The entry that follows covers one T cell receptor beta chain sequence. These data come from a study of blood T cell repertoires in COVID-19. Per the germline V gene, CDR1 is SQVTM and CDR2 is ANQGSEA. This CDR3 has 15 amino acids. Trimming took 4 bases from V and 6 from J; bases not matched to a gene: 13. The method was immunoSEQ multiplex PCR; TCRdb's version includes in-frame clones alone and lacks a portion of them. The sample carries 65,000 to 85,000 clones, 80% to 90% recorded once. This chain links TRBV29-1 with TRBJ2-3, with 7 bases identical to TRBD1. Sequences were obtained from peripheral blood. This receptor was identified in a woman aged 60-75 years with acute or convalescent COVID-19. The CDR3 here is CSVGPGQALRDTQYF. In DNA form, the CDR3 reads TGCAGCGTTGGCCCCGGACAGGCCTTAAGGGATACGCAGTATTTT.